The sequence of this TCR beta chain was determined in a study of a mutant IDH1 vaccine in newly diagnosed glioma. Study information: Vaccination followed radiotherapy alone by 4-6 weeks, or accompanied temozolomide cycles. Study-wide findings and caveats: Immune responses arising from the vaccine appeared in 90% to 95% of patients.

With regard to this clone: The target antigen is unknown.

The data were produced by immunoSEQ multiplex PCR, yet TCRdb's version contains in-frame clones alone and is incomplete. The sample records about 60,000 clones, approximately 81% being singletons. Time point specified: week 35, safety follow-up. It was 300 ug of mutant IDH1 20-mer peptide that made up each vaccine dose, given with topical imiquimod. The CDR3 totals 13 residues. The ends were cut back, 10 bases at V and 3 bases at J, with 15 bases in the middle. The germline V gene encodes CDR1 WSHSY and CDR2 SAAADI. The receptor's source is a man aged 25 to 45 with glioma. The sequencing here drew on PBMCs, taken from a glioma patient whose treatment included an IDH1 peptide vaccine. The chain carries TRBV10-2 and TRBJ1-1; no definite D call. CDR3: CATRVVRYTEAFF. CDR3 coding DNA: TGCGCCACCCGGGTGGTACGCTACACTGAAGCTTTCTTT.